This T cell receptor beta chain came from a study of cytomegalovirus exposure and HLA in healthy donors. Findings of the study overall: Sequencing depth across donors, presence/absence analyses assumed, was roughly uniform. In a later analysis, V- and J-gene trimming of beta chains associated with a DCLRE1C missense variant, replicated independently. A later analysis reportedly found fewer N-insertions in an Asian-associated ancestry cluster than the approximately 700-donor mean.

V shed 7 bases and J shed 4 bases, with 17 bases lying between them. The CDR3 covers 14 residues. Germline V gene data show CDR1 as SGHVS and CDR2 as FQNEAQ. The PCR used 60 Vbeta and 13 Jbeta primers. Generated by immunoSEQ multiplex PCR, the TCRdb table keeps only in-frame clones and is missing some. The table lists 120,000 to 150,000 clones, 73% of them singletons. Of note for this clone: What it recognizes is unknown.

The chain uses TRBV7-8 and TRBJ2-7; perhaps TRBD2 as D (6 bases). The sequenced sample was PBMCs. The TCR was taken from a human donor in good health. This chain's CDR3 is CASNPAGSGYEQYF. CDR3 coding DNA: TGTGCCAGCAACCCAGCCGGGAGTGGATACGAGCAGTACTTC.